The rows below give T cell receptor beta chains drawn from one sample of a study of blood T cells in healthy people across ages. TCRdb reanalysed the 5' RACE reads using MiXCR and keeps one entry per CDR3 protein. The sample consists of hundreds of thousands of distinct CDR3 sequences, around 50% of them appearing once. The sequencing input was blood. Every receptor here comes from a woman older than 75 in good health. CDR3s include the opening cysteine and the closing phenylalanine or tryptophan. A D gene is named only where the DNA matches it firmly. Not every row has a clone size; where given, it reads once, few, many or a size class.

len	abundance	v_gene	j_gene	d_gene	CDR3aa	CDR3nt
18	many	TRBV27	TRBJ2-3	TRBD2	CASSLFPGTSLGTDTQYF	TGTGCCAGCAGTTTATTCCCCGGGACTAGCCTAGGAACAGATACGCAGTATTTT
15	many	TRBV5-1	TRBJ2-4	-	CATSFQGGAKNIQYF	TGCGCCACCTCATTCCAGGGGGGGGCCAAAAACATTCAGTACTTC
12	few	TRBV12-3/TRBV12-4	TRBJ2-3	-	CASSLQGVTQYF	TGTGCCAGCAGTTTACAGGGAGTTACGCAGTATTTT
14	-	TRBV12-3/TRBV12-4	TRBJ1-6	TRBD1	CASQGQGYNSPLHF	TGTGCCAGTCAGGGACAGGGTTATAATTCACCCCTCCACTTT
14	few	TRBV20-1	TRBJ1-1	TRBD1	CSAGEHRGNTEAFF	TGCAGTGCTGGGGAGCACAGGGGAAACACTGAAGCTTTCTTT
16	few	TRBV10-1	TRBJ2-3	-	CASSETGRSSTDTQYF	TGCGCCAGCAGTGAGACGGGGAGGTCTAGCACAGATACGCAGTATTTT
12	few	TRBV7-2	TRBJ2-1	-	CASSTTSGEQFF	TGTGCCAGCAGCACCACCTCAGGGGAGCAGTTCTTC
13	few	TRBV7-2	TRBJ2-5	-	CASTKDRRETQYF	TGTGCCAGCACCAAGGACCGGAGGGAGACCCAGTACTTC
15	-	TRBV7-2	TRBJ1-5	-	CASSLGFISNQPQHF	TGTGCCAGCAGCTTAGGTTTTATCTCGAATCAGCCCCAGCATTTT
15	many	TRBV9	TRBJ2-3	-	CASSGRTASTDTQYF	TGTGCCAGCAGCGGTCGGACGGCTAGCACAGATACGCAGTATTTT
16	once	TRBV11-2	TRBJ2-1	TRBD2	CASSSAWGGPYNEQFF	TGTGCCAGCAGCTCTGCTTGGGGGGGACCCTACAATGAGCAGTTCTTC
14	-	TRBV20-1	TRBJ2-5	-	CSAPRPGTSNEQYF	TGCAGTGCTCCGAGGCCGGGCACTTCCAATGAGCAGTACTTC
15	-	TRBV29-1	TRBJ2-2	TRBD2	CSVLSSGGNTGELFF	TGCAGCGTTCTGTCTAGCGGGGGGAACACCGGGGAGCTGTTTTTT
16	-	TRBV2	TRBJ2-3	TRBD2	CASGVPAGGPRDTQYF	TGTGCCAGCGGGGTACCAGCGGGGGGCCCCAGGGATACGCAGTATTTT
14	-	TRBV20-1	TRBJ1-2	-	CSARDPLADYGYTF	TGCAGTGCTAGAGATCCCCTGGCGGACTATGGCTACACCTTC
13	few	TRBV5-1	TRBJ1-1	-	CASSLQGPTEAFF	TGCGCCAGCAGCCTACAGGGACCCACTGAAGCTTTCTTT
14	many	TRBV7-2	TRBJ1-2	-	CASSGQGPYYGYTF	TGTGCCAGCAGCGGCCAAGGACCCTACTATGGCTACACCTTC
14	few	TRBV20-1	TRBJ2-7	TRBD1	CSASDRGRTYEQYF	TGCAGTGCTTCTGACAGGGGACGGACCTACGAGCAGTACTTC
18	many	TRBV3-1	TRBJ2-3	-	CASSPPSAGSGVTDTQYF	TGTGCCAGCAGTCCGCCCTCAGCTGGATCGGGCGTCACAGATACGCAGTATTTT
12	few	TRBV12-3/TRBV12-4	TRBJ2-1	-	CATSGARSEQFF	TGTGCCACCTCAGGGGCAAGAAGTGAGCAGTTCTTC
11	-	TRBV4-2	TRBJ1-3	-	CASSQDFSIYF	TGTGCCAGCAGCCAAGATTTTTCCATATATTTT
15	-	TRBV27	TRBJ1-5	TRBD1	CASSLRTGGYQPQHF	TGTGCCAGCAGTCTACGGACAGGGGGGTATCAGCCCCAGCATTTT
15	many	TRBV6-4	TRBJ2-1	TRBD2	CASSSGLVDYNEQFF	TGTGCCAGCAGTTCGGGACTAGTTGACTACAATGAGCAGTTCTTC
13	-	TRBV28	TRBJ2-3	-	CASSTGTSGTQYF	TGTGCCAGCAGCACTGGGACAAGCGGTACGCAGTATTTT
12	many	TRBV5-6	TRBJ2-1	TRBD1	CATRTGVNEQFF	TGTGCCACTAGGACAGGGGTCAATGAGCAGTTCTTC
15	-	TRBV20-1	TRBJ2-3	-	CSASGEGWGTDTQYF	TGCAGTGCTAGCGGGGAAGGGTGGGGCACAGATACGCAGTATTTT
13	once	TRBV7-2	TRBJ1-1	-	CASSSPDRWEAFF	TGTGCCAGCAGCTCCCCAGACAGGTGGGAAGCTTTCTTT
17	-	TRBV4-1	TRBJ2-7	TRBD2	CASSQAQTSGSSYEQYF	TGCGCCAGCAGCCAGGCTCAGACTAGCGGGAGTTCCTACGAGCAGTACTTC
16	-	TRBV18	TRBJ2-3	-	CASSRSAGQNTDTQYF	TGTGCCAGCTCACGATCCGCGGGACAGAACACAGATACGCAGTATTTT
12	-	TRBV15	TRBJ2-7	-	CATSIGMYEQYF	TGTGCCACCAGCATTGGAATGTACGAGCAGTACTTC
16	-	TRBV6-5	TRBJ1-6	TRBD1	CASRETGGSYNSPLHF	TGTGCCAGCAGGGAGACAGGGGGCTCCTATAATTCACCCCTCCACTTT
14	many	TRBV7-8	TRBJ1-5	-	CASSFREGDQPQHF	TGTGCCAGCAGCTTCCGGGAAGGGGATCAGCCCCAGCATTTT
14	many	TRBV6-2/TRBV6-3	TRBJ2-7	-	CASSTLVASYEQYF	TGTGCCAGCAGTACGCTAGTAGCGAGCTACGAGCAGTACTTC
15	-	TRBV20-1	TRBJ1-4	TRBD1	CSARDEGQGSEKLFF	TGCAGTGCTAGAGATGAGGGACAGGGGTCTGAAAAACTGTTTTTT